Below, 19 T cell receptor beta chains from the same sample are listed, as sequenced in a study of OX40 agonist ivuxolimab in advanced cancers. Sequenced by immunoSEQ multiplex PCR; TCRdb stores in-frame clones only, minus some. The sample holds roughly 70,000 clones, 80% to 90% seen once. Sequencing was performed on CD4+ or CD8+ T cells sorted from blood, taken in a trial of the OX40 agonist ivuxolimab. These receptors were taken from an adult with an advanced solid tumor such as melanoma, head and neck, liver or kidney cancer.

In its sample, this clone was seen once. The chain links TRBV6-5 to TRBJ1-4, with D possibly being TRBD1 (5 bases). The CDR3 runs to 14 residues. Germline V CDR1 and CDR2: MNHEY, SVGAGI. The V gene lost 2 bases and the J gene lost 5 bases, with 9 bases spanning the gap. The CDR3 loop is CASSYQGRNEKLFF. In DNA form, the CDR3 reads TGTGCCAGCAGTTACCAGGGAAGGAATGAAAAACTGTTTTTT.

CDR3 sequence: CASSEQGLGTDTQYF. The CDR3 DNA reads as TGTGCCAGCAGTGAACAGGGACTTGGCACAGATACGCAGTATTTT. The gene calls are TRBV2 and TRBJ2-3, with D possibly TRBD2 on 6 matching bases. V was cut by 2 bases and J by 1 base, with 10 bases left in between. Germline V gives CDR1 SNHLY, CDR2 FYNNEI. This CDR3 has 15 residues. The full variable domain, completed using reference TRBV2 and TRBJ2-3, is EPEVTQTPSHQVTQMGQEVILRCVPISNHLYFYWYRQILGQKVEFLVSFYNNEISEKSEIFDDQFSVERPDGSNFTLKIRSTKLEDSAMYFCASSEQGLGTDTQYFGPGTRLTVL.

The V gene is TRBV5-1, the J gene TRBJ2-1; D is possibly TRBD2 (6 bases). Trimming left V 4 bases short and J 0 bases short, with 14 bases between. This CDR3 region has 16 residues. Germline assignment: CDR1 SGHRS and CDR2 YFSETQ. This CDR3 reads CASSPVGLDSYNEQFF. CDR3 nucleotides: TGCGCCAGCAGCCCTGTGGGACTGGACTCCTACAATGAGCAGTTCTTC.

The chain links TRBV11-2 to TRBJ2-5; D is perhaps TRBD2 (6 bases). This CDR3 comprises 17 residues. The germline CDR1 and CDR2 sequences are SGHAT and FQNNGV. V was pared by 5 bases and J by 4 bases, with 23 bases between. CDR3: CASSHSPRAGRGETQYF. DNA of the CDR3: TGTGCCAGCAGCCACTCTCCTAGGGCAGGGCGGGGAGAGACCCAGTACTTC.

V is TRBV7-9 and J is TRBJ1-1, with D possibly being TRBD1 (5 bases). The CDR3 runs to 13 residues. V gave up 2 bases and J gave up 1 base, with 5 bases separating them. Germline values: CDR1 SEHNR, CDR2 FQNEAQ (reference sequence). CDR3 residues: CASSLTGNTEAFF. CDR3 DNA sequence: TGTGCCAGCAGCTTAACAGGGAACACTGAAGCTTTCTTT.

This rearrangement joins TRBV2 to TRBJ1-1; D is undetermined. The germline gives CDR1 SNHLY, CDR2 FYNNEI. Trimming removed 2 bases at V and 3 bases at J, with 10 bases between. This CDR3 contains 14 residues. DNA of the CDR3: TGTGCCAGCAGTGAATCACGCAGCTACACTGAAGCTTTCTTT. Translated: CASSESRSYTEAFF.

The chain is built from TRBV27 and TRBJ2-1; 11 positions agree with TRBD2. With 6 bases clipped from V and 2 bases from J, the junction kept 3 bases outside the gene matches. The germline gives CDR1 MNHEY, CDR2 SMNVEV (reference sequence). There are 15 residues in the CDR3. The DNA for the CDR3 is TGTGCCAGCAGCCCTAGCGGGGGGACCTACAATGAGCAGTTCTTC. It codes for CASSPSGGTYNEQFF.

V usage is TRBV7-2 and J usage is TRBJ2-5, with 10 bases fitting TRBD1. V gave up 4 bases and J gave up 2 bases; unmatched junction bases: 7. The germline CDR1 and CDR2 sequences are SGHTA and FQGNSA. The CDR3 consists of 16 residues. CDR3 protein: CASSSWTGGGQETQYF. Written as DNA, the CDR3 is TGTGCCAGCAGCTCTTGGACAGGGGGGGGTCAAGAGACCCAGTACTTC.

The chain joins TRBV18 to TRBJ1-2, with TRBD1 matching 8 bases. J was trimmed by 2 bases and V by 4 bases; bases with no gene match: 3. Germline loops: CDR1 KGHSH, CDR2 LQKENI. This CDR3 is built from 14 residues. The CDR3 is CASSLGTGNYGYTF. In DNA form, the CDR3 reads TGTGCCAGCTCACTAGGGACAGGCAACTATGGCTACACCTTC. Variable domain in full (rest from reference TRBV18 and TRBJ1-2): NAGVMQNPRHLVRRRGQEARLRCSPMKGHSHVYWYRQLPEEGLKFMVYLQKENIIDESGMPKERFSAEFPKEGPSILRIQQVVRGDSAAYFCASSLGTGNYGYTFGSGTRLTVV.

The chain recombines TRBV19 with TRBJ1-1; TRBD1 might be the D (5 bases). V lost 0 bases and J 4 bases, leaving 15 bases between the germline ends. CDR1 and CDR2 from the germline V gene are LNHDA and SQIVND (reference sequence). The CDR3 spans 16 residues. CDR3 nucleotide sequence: TGTGCCAGTAGTATAGACTCCAGGGCAGTGAGCACTGAAGCTTTCTTT. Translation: CASSIDSRAVSTEAFF. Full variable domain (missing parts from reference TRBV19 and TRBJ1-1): DGGITQSPKYLFRKEGQNVTLSCEQNLNHDAMYWYRQDPGQGLRLIYYSQIVNDFQKGDIAEGYSVSREKKESFPLTVTSAQKNPTAFYLCASSIDSRAVSTEAFFGQGTRLTVV.

The CDR3 coding sequence is TGTGCCAGCAGTAAACAAGAGACCCAGTACTTC. Translated, it gives CASSKQETQYF. The chain recombines TRBV27 with TRBJ2-5, with unresolved D. The CDR3 has 11 residues. Per the germline V gene, CDR1 is MNHEY and CDR2 is SMNVEV (reference sequence). The ends were cut back, 5 bases at V and 2 bases at J, with 3 bases in the middle.

CDR3: CATSRSRGLDSRDNQPQHF. The CDR3 DNA reads as TGTGCCACCAGCAGATCTAGGGGGCTGGACAGTCGAGACAATCAGCCCCAGCATTTT. The chain has TRBV15 and TRBJ1-5; TRBD1 matches 7 bases. Germline CDR1 LNHNV, CDR2 YYDKDF (reference sequence). CDR3 length equals 19 residues. Trimming cost V 2 bases and J 3 bases; bases outside gene matches: 16.

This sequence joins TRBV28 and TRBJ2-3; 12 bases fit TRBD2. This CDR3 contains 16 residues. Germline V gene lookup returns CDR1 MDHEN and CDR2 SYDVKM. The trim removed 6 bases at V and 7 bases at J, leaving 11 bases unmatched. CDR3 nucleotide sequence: TGTGCCAGCAGGCCGACTAGCGGGAGACTAGTGTATACGCAGTATTTT. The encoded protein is CASRPTSGRLVYTQYF.

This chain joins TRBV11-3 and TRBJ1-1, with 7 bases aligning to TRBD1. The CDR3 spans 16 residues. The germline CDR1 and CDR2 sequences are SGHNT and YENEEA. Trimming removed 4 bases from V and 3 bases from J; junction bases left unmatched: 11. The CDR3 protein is CASSSTSRRGDTEAFF. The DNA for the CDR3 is TGTGCCAGCAGCTCGACTTCCCGCAGGGGGGACACTGAAGCTTTCTTT.

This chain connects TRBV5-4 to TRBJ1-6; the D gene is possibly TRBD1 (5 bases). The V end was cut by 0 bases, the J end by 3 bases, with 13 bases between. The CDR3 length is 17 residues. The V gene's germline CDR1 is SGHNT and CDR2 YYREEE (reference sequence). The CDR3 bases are TGTGCCAGCAGCTTGGGGGCAGGGAACAACTATAATTCACCCCTCCACTTT. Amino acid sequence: CASSLGAGNNYNSPLHF.

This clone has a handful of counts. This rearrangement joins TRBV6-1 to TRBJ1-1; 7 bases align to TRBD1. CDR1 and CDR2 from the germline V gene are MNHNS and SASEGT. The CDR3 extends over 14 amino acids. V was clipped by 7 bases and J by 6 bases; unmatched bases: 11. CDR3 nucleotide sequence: TGTGCCAGCATACTAGCACAGGGGTATCCTGAAGCTTTCTTT. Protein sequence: CASILAQGYPEAFF.

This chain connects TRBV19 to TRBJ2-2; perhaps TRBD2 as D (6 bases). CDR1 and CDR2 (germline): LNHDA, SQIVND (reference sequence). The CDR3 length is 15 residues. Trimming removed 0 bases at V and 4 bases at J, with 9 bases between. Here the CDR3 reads CASSIDGSVTGELFF. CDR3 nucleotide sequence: TGTGCCAGTAGTATAGACGGGAGTGTCACCGGGGAGCTGTTTTTT.

The CDR3 is CASSRGGAMANEQFF. CDR3 nucleotides: TGCGCCAGCAGCCGCGGGGGGGCGATGGCTAATGAGCAGTTCTTC. V usage is TRBV4-3 and J usage is TRBJ2-1; 9 bases are a match to TRBD2. The length of the CDR3 is 15 residues. Germline-derived CDR1 and CDR2 are LGHNA and YSLEER. Trimming removed 4 bases from V and 7 bases from J; junction bases left unmatched: 8.

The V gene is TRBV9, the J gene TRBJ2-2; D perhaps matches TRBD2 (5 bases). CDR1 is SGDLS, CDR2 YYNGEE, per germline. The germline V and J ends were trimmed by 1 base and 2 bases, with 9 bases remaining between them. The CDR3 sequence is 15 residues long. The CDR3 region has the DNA TGTGCCAGCAGCGTACGGGAAGGAAACACCGGGGAGCTGTTTTTT. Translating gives CASSVREGNTGELFF.